Given below is one T cell receptor beta chain in context. As yet, its antigen is unknown. This specimen comes from a study of T cell responses to AZD1222 COVID-19 vaccine. Study in general: Recipients boosted at about 4 weeks or about 12 weeks are pooled. General study points: CD4 TCRs covered the whole spike, strongest at regions 160-218 and 743-854.

V lost 4 bases and J 8 bases, leaving 10 bases between the germline ends. This CDR3 comprises 12 residues. The germline V gene has CDR1 KGHDR and CDR2 SFDVKD. Sequencing used immunoSEQ multiplex PCR; TCRdb keeps in-frame clones, though not all of them. Of approximately 120,000 clones listed, roughly 90% were seen once; the top ten hold around 1.5%. This clonotype was obtained from an adult in good health. The sample in question was peripheral blood, obtained on day 0 of AZD1222 vaccination. V is TRBV24-1 and J is TRBJ1-1, with D perhaps matching TRBD1 (6 bases). The chain's CDR3 is CATSDPTGEAFF. DNA of the CDR3: TGTGCCACCAGTGACCCGACAGGCGAAGCTTTCTTT.